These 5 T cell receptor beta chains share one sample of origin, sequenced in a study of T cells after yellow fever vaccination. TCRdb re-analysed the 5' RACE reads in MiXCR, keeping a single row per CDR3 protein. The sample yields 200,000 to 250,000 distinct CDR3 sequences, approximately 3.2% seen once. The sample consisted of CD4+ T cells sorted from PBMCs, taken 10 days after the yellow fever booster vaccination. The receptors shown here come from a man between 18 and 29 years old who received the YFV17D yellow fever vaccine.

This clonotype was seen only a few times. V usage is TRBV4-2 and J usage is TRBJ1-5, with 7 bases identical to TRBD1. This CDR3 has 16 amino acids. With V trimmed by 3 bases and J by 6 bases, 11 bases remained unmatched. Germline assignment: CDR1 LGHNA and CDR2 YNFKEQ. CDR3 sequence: CASSHGETGLSQPQHF. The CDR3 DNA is TGTGCCAGCAGCCATGGCGAGACAGGGCTTAGTCAGCCCCAGCATTTT.

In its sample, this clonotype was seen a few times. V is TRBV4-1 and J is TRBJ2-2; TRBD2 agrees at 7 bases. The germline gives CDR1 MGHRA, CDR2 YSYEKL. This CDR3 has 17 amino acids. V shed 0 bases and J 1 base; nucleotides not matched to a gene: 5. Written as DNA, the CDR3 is TGCGCCAGCAGCCAAGAATCCAGCGGGGAGAACACCGGGGAGCTGTTTTTT. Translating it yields CASSQESSGENTGELFF.

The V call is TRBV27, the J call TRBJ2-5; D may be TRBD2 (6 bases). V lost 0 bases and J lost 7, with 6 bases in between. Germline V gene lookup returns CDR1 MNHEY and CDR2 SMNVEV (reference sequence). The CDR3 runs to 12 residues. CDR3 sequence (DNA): TGTGCCAGCAGTTTATCGGGGGGGACCCAGTACTTC. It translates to CASSLSGGTQYF.

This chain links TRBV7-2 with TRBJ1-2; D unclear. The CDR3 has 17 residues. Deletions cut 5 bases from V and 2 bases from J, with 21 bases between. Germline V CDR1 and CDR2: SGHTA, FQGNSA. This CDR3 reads CASSQAYSETRNYGYTF. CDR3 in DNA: TGTGCCAGCAGCCAAGCTTACTCTGAGACACGGAACTATGGCTACACCTTC.

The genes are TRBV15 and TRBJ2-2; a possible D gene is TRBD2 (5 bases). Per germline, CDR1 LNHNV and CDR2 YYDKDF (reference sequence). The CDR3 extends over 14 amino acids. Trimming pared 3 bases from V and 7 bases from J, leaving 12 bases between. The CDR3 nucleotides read TGTGCCACCAGCAGGGGCGAGGGCCTCGGGGAGCTGTTTTTT. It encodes CATSRGEGLGELFF.